These 5 T cell receptor beta chains came from one sample sequenced in a study of blood T cell repertoires in COVID-19. The method was immunoSEQ multiplex PCR; TCRdb's version includes in-frame clones alone and lacks a portion of them. The sample yields around 150,000 clones, 75% to 90% seen once. Specimen: peripheral blood. The receptors here all came from a human donor with acute or convalescent COVID-19. The donor label of this sample is uncertain.

The chain carries TRBV18 and TRBJ1-2, with D possibly being TRBD1 (6 bases). This CDR3 spans 18 amino acids. V was shortened by 2 bases and J by 3 bases, with 22 bases between the two germline ends. CDR1 and CDR2 from the germline V gene are KGHSH and LQKENI. The CDR3, as DNA: TGTGCCAGCTCACCAGTGACAGGAAAAATGGCTGGCTACTATGGCTACACCTTC. This translates into CASSPVTGKMAGYYGYTF.

The chain combines TRBV6-4 with TRBJ2-3, with TRBD2 matching 11 bases. This CDR3 region has 15 residues. V trimming: 3 bases; J trimming: 1 base; junction bases outside the gene matches: 0. Germline V lookup: CDR1 MRHNA, CDR2 SNTAGT. CDR3 DNA sequence: TGTGCCAGCAGTGAGACTAGCGGGGGCACAGATACGCAGTATTTT. Its translation is CASSETSGGTDTQYF.

This clone was counted a single time. The V call is TRBV6-5, the J call TRBJ2-1, with 7 bases that match TRBD1. There are 12 residues in the CDR3. With V trimmed by 8 bases and J by 5 bases, 3 bases remained unmatched. Looked up from germline, CDR1 is MNHEY and CDR2 is SVGAGI. In nucleotides, the CDR3 is TGTGCCAGCCGGGACAGCAACAATGAGCAGTTCTTC. This codes for CASRDSNNEQFF.

About this clone itself: Other DNA sequences in this specimen translate into the identical CDR3. The chain joins TRBV2 to TRBJ2-3; 10 bases line up with TRBD2. Germline trimming cut 5 bases from V and 1 base from J; bases unmatched to any gene: 3. Germline CDR1 reads SNHLY; CDR2 reads FYNNEI. The CDR3 is 15 residues long. CDR3 loop: CASSPLAGGTDTQYF. The CDR3 nucleotides read TGTGCCAGCAGTCCTCTAGCGGGGGGCACAGATACGCAGTATTTT.

This sequence joins TRBV24-1 and TRBJ2-1; 7 positions agree with TRBD2. CDR1 and CDR2 from the germline V gene are KGHDR and SFDVKD. The CDR3 sequence is 13 residues long. J was trimmed by 11 bases and V by 4 bases; bases with no gene match: 7. The CDR3 protein is CATSDSSLAKQFF. DNA of the CDR3: TGTGCCACCAGTGACTCCTCACTAGCGAAGCAGTTCTTC.